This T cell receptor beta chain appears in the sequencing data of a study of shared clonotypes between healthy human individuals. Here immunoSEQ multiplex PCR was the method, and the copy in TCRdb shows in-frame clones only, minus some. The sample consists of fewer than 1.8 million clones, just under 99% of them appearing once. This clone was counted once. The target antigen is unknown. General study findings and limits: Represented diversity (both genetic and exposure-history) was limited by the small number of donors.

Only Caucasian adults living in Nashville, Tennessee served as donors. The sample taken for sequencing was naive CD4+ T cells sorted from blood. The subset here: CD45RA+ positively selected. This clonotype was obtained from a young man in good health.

In nucleotides, the CDR3 is TGTGCCAGCAGTGATAGGGACAGCTTTTCCGAGCAGTACTTC. Its translation is CASSDRDSFSEQYF. The genes are TRBV2 and TRBJ2-7; 7 bases line up with TRBD1. The CDR3 sequence is 14 residues long. Germline values: CDR1 SNHLY, CDR2 FYNNEI. V was clipped by 3 bases and J by 6 bases; unmatched bases: 8.